This T cell receptor (beta chain) came from a study of blood T cell repertoires in COVID-19. In the study overall: Sample material is recorded as cDNA or gDNA derived from T cells, B-cell-depleted T cells, or PBMCs.

TCRdb's copy holds only in-frame clones and misses some; the assay was immunoSEQ multiplex PCR. The table lists about 380,000 clones, about 90% of them singletons. The count of this clone is one. CDR3 length: 12 residues. Trimming at V came to 2 bases and at J to 8 bases, leaving 0 bases not matched to a gene. Germline CDR1 reads LGHDT; CDR2 reads YNNKEL (reference sequence). In terms of age and location, participants ranged from about 18 to 95 years and lived in fewer than 30 US areas. This receptor was identified in a man younger than 45 who had recovered from COVID-19. Input material: PBMCs or T cells enriched from blood (not recorded which). The chain is built from TRBV3-1 (or the pseudogene TRBV3-2) and TRBJ2-1; 7 nucleotides match TRBD2. In DNA, the CDR3 is TGTGCCAGCAGCCAAACTAGCGATGAGCAGTTCTTC. Its translation is CASSQTSDEQFF.